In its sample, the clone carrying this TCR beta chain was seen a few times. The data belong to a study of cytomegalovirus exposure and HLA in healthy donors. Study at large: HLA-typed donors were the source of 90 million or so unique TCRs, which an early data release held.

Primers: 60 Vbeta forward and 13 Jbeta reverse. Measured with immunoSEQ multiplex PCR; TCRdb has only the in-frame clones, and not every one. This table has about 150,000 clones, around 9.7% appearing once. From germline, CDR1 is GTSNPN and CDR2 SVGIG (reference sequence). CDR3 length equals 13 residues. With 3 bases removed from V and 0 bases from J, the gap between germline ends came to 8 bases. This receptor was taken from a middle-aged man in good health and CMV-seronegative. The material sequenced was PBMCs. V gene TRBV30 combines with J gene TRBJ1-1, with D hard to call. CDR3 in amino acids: CAWRVAMNTEAFF. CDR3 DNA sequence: TGTGCCTGGAGGGTGGCCATGAACACTGAAGCTTTCTTT.